Listed here are 24 T cell receptor beta chains from one sample, sequenced in a study of shared clonotypes between healthy human individuals (dated by TCRdb to 2018 to 2020). CD8 naive samples were CD45RO-negative cells positively selected for CCR7, giving a CD45RA+CCR7+ population that excluded TemRA cells. The method behind the library was the immunoSEQ multiplex PCR assay. Not all clones reach the TCRdb copy of this immuneACCESS table, which keeps in-frame sequences only. Checked studies attribute under half of the gap to unresolved V genes and leave the rest unexplained. The sample table contains some 2,100,000 clones; only one count was recorded for about 92% of them. The biggest ten clones account for around 1.7% of the sample. The sequenced sample was naive CD8+ T cells from PBMCs. Explained via the paper, the cell subset or site label denotes: CD45RA+CCR7+. Receptors were obtained from a man between 18 and 35 years old in good health. Some clones in this sample may be carry-over from other donors' samples.

The table lists this clone with a few counts. The genes are TRBV29-1 and TRBJ1-1; D unclear. CDR1 is SQVTM and CDR2 is ANQGSEA in the germline V gene. The CDR3 runs 12 residues. Trimming took off 7 bases at V and 5 bases at J, with 14 bases between the two ends. In DNA, the CDR3 is TGCAGCGCTGGTCACAGCGGAACTGAAGCTTTCTTT. It is translated as CSAGHSGTEAFF.

The chain couples TRBV14 to TRBJ1-1; a possible D gene is TRBD1 (6 bases). CDR1 and CDR2 from the germline V gene are SGHDN and FVKESK. V lost 3 bases, J lost 2 bases, and 10 bases lay in between. The CDR3 spans 14 residues. The CDR3 is CASSQQGRNTEAFF. The CDR3 region has the DNA TGTGCCAGCAGCCAGCAGGGGCGAAACACTGAAGCTTTCTTT.

This clone has just one count. The chain couples TRBV7-8 to TRBJ1-1, with D possibly being TRBD1 (6 bases). CDR3 size: 18 residues. The germline V and J ends were trimmed by 1 base and 0 bases, with 18 bases remaining between them. Germline-derived CDR1 and CDR2 are SGHVS and FQNEAQ. The CDR3 bases are TGTGCCAGCAGCTTAGATGACAGGCGACTAAAAATGAACACTGAAGCTTTCTTT. It codes for CASSLDDRRLKMNTEAFF.

This rearrangement joins TRBV5-4 to TRBJ2-7, with D possibly being TRBD1 (6 bases). Germline CDR1 SGHNT, CDR2 YYREEE (reference sequence). V was trimmed by 7 bases and J by 5 bases, leaving 22 bases between them. The CDR3 loop spans 15 amino acids. This CDR3 reads CASHSTGMITHEQYF. For the CDR3, the DNA is TGTGCCAGCCATTCTACAGGGATGATTACCCACGAGCAGTACTTC.

This clone was recorded only once. The chain links TRBV28 to TRBJ1-1, with D possibly TRBD1 on 6 matching bases. Germline V gives CDR1 MDHEN, CDR2 SYDVKM. The V end was cut by 4 bases, the J end by 3 bases, with 18 bases between. This CDR3 is built from 16 residues. This CDR3 is CASSWQGPTPDTEAFF. DNA of the CDR3: TGTGCCAGCAGTTGGCAGGGGCCCACCCCGGACACTGAAGCTTTCTTT.

The chain employs TRBV11-2 and TRBJ2-4; possible D gene TRBD1, 6 bases. CDR3 length: 16 residues. Per germline, CDR1 SGHAT and CDR2 FQNNGV. Deletions cut 3 bases from V and 8 bases from J, with 20 bases between. In DNA, the CDR3 is TGTGCCAGCAGCTTGGGTGGGGGCAGTTTGCGGGACATTCAGTACTTC. Residues: CASSLGGGSLRDIQYF. The full variable domain, in which reference TRBV11-2 and TRBJ2-4 provide the parts outside the CDR3, is EAGVAQSPRYKIIEKRQSVAFWCNPISGHATLYWYQQILGQGPKLLIQFQNNGVVDDSQLPKDRFSAERLKGVDSTLKIQPAKLEDSAVYLCASSLGGGSLRDIQYFGAGTRLSVL.

J is TRBJ1-5 and V is TRBV27; TRBD1 might be the D (6 bases). This CDR3 spans 14 amino acids. The V end lost 4 bases, the J end lost 4 bases, and 11 bases lay between the germline ends. Per germline, CDR1 MNHEY and CDR2 SMNVEV (reference sequence). The CDR3 protein is CASSWLGANQPQHF. CDR3 bases: TGTGCCAGCAGTTGGTTGGGGGCGAATCAGCCCCAGCATTTT.

The chain employs TRBV5-6 and TRBJ2-5, with 8 bases aligning to TRBD1. The germline gives CDR1 SGHDT, CDR2 YYEEEE. V lost 0 bases, J lost 5 bases, and 6 bases stayed unmatched. The CDR3 extends over 15 amino acids. The CDR3 sequence is CASSLVHGDRETQYF. CDR3 DNA sequence: TGTGCCAGCAGCTTGGTACACGGGGACAGGGAGACCCAGTACTTC.

The V gene is TRBV5-1, the J gene TRBJ1-1; TRBD1 aligns across 9 bases. V lost 0 bases and J lost 5; bases outside the gene matches: 5. CDR1 and CDR2 from the germline V gene are SGHRS and YFSETQ. This CDR3 has 15 amino acids. The CDR3: CASSLDGQGYTEAFF. In DNA, the CDR3 is TGCGCCAGCAGCTTGGACGGACAGGGGTATACTGAAGCTTTCTTT.

A note on this clone: The sample carries other DNA sequences with the same CDR3. The chain joins TRBV7-9 to TRBJ2-7; 7 bases agree with TRBD2. Germline assignment: CDR1 SEHNR and CDR2 FQNEAQ (reference sequence). The CDR3 runs to 12 residues. V shed 5 bases, J shed 5 bases, and the junction held 3 bases outside the gene matches. In nucleotides, the CDR3 is TGTGCCAGCAGCCCGGGGGGTGACGAGCAGTACTTC. Amino acids: CASSPGGDEQYF.

The chain has TRBV2 and TRBJ2-7; D not resolved. Germline V lookup: CDR1 SNHLY, CDR2 FYNNEI. Trimming shortened V by 3 bases and J by 1 base, and 10 bases separated the two germline ends. There are 14 residues in the CDR3. The CDR3 DNA reads as TGTGCCAGCAGTGATTCCCGGCAATCCTACGAGCAGTACTTC. Protein sequence: CASSDSRQSYEQYF.

This clone is a singleton in its sample. The V and J genes are TRBV5-6 and TRBJ2-7; TRBD2 agrees at 8 bases. Germline loops: CDR1 SGHDT, CDR2 YYEEEE. V shed 4 bases and J 5 bases; nucleotides not matched to a gene: 8. The CDR3 loop spans 14 amino acids. CDR3 amino acids: CASSAEREYDEQYF. CDR3 nucleotides: TGTGCCAGCAGCGCGGAGCGGGAGTACGACGAGCAGTACTTC.

V and J are TRBV6-1 and TRBJ1-1; the D is unclear. Trimming left V 3 bases short and J 8 bases short, with 4 bases between. The CDR3 is made up of 10 amino acids. Germline CDR1 is MNHNS and CDR2 is SASEGT. CDR3 sequence reads: CASSEKEAFF. In nucleotides, the CDR3 is TGTGCCAGCAGTGAGAAGGAAGCTTTCTTT.

The rearrangement uses TRBV7-8 and TRBJ1-3, with D uncertain. Deletions cut 1 base from V and 0 bases from J, with 7 bases between. Per germline, CDR1 SGHVS and CDR2 FQNEAQ. This CDR3 is built from 15 residues. CDR3 nucleotides: TGTGCCAGCAGCTTAGAACAGCACTCTGGAAACACCATATATTTT. Translating gives CASSLEQHSGNTIYF. Full variable domain (rest looked up from reference TRBV7-8 and TRBJ1-3): GAGVSQSPRYKVAKRGQDVALRCDPISGHVSLFWYQQALGQGPEFLTYFQNEAQLDKSGLPSDRFFAERPEGSVSTLKIQRTQQEDSAVYLCASSLEQHSGNTIYFGEGSWLTVV.

The chain uses TRBV29-1 and TRBJ2-4, with D unresolved. The CDR3 spans 13 residues. V shed 1 base and J shed 2 bases, with 6 bases lying between them. Germline V gene data show CDR1 as SQVTM and CDR2 as ANQGSEA. The CDR3: CSVEGEPKNIQYF. In nucleotides, the CDR3 is TGCAGCGTTGAAGGGGAACCCAAAAACATTCAGTACTTC.

The chain is built from TRBV7-9 and TRBJ2-1, with D hard to call. V was trimmed by 0 bases and J by 2 bases, leaving 11 bases between them. This CDR3 has 16 amino acids. CDR1 and CDR2 (germline): SEHNR, FQNEAQ (reference sequence). CDR3 in amino acids: CASSLAGGPTYNEQFF. In DNA form, the CDR3 reads TGTGCCAGCAGCTTAGCTGGCGGACCCACCTACAATGAGCAGTTCTTC.

The chain employs TRBV28 and TRBJ1-1, with D maybe TRBD1 (5 bases). The V gene's germline CDR1 is MDHEN and CDR2 SYDVKM. This CDR3 contains 15 residues. Trimming pared 3 bases from V and 5 bases from J, leaving 16 bases between. The CDR3 DNA follows: TGTGCCAGCAGTTTCTTCGGGGGGTCAATGACTGAAGCTTTCTTT. Amino acid sequence: CASSFFGGSMTEAFF.

This chain joins TRBV28 and TRBJ2-1; D unclear. V was clipped by 6 bases and J by 9 bases, with 12 bases between them. The germline V gene encodes CDR1 MDHEN and CDR2 SYDVKM. The CDR3 loop spans 12 amino acids. The CDR3 sequence: CASRPLLGEQFF. Written as DNA, the CDR3 is TGTGCCAGCAGACCCCTATTGGGTGAGCAGTTCTTC.

The sample holds one count of this clone. The chain recombines TRBV28 with TRBJ2-3; 9 bases are shared with TRBD1. Germline assignment: CDR1 MDHEN and CDR2 SYDVKM. This CDR3 has 21 amino acids. V was clipped by 5 bases and J by 0 bases; unmatched bases: 21. Written as DNA, the CDR3 is TGTGCCAGCAGTACCTTCCTGGACAGGGGAAATTTCCAAGATAGCACAGATACGCAGTATTTT. Translation gives CASSTFLDRGNFQDSTDTQYF.

The rearrangement links TRBV15 to TRBJ1-3; D not resolved. The CDR3 length is 15 residues. Germline V gene sequence: CDR1 LNHNV, CDR2 YYDKDF (reference sequence). Trimming removed 5 bases at V and 1 base at J, with 12 bases between. The CDR3 here is CATSGRPVSGNTIYF. The CDR3 DNA is TGTGCCACCAGCGGAAGGCCCGTTTCTGGAAACACCATATATTTT.

This rearrangement joins TRBV4-1 to TRBJ2-2, with D hard to call. The CDR3 has 16 amino acids. The V gene's germline CDR1 is MGHRA and CDR2 YSYEKL. The V end was cut by 3 bases, the J end by 1 base, with 12 bases between. CDR3 residues: CASSQVNRENTGELFF. CDR3 bases: TGCGCCAGCAGCCAGGTAAACAGAGAGAACACCGGGGAGCTGTTTTTT.

The CDR3 DNA reads TGTGCCAGCAGCCTGTTGGTGGGGACAGGGCTGGGGGAGCAGTACTTC. Amino acid sequence: CASSLLVGTGLGEQYF. This chain joins TRBV13 and TRBJ2-7, with TRBD1 matching 9 bases. The CDR3 runs to 16 residues. Germline CDR1 and CDR2: PRHDT and FYEKMQ (reference sequence). V lost 5 bases to trimming and J lost 7 bases; unmatched junction nucleotides: 15. Using reference TRBV13 and TRBJ2-7 for the parts outside the CDR3, the full variable domain is AAGVIQSPRHLIKEKRETATLKCYPIPRHDTVYWYQQGPGQDPQFLISFYEKMQSDKGSIPDRFSAQQFSDYHSELNMSSLELGDSALYFCASSLLVGTGLGEQYFGPGTRLTVT.

This rearrangement joins TRBV10-3 to TRBJ1-1, with 7 bases fitting TRBD1. Per the germline V gene, CDR1 is ENHRY and CDR2 is SYGVKD. With V trimmed by 2 bases and J by 6 bases, 9 bases remained unmatched. There are 15 residues in the CDR3. This CDR3 reads CAISERTGSYAEAFF. The CDR3 DNA is TGTGCCATCAGTGAGAGGACAGGAAGTTACGCTGAAGCTTTCTTT.

The rearrangement links TRBV4-2 to TRBJ1-2; D may be TRBD1 (6 bases). CDR1 LGHNA and CDR2 YNFKEQ come from the germline V gene. The CDR3 is made up of 14 amino acids. Trimming removed 10 bases at V and 0 bases at J, with 15 bases between. The DNA for the CDR3 is TGTGCCATCGGGTTTACAGGGTCTAACTATGGCTACACCTTC. Translation: CAIGFTGSNYGYTF.